This T cell receptor (beta chain) originates from a study of T cell repertoires in cytomegalovirus infection. Per germline, CDR1 SGHTA and CDR2 FQGNSA. V shed 4 bases and J 0 bases; nucleotides not matched to a gene: 6. The CDR3 is made up of 15 amino acids. This clonotype was counted many times. The antigen is not known. TCRdb independently ran MiXCR on the reads; one entry per CDR3 protein. The sample has tens of thousands of distinct CDR3 sequences; 25% to 40% are singletons. The rearrangement joins TRBV7-2 to TRBJ2-7; 7 bases agree with TRBD2. The sequencing input was PBMCs, sequenced either directly or after in vitro stimulation (not recorded which). This TCR came from a human donor in good health (CMV status not recorded). Some clones in this sample may be carry-over from other donors' samples. The CDR3 loop reads CASSSSGVSSYEQYF. CDR3 nucleotides: TGTGCCAGCAGCTCAAGCGGGGTCAGCTCCTACGAGCAGTACTTC.